Listed below are T cell receptor beta chains from one sample, sequenced in a study of T cells after posttransplantation cyclophosphamide. The data were produced by immunoSEQ multiplex PCR, yet TCRdb's version contains in-frame clones alone and is incomplete. The top ten hold around 17% of the sample, which has around 4,800 clones, around 72% seen once. Sample: PBMCs, taken 362 days after allogeneic stem cell transplant with posttransplant cyclophosphamide. Receptors originate from a male patient between 60 and 69 years old who received an allogeneic stem cell transplant from an unrelated donor, was CMV-positive, and had acute GVHD only. Some T cells here may be from the graft donor. CDR3s include the opening cysteine and the closing phenylalanine or tryptophan. Fields, in order: V gene, CDR3 protein.

V: TRBV28; CDR3: CASSLKHRGGTEAFF
V: TRBV29-1; CDR3: CSVSRDSSSTEAFF
V: TRBV6-6; CDR3: CASSYSSYEQYF
V: TRBV5-6; CDR3: CASSSGQQYGYTF
V: TRBV13; CDR3: CASSSTQGSYEQYF
V: TRBV4-1; CDR3: CASSPTSAPTDTQYF
V: TRBV6-5; CDR3: CASTLGQGAYEQYF
V: TRBV7-9; CDR3: CASTPPGTGFYGYTF
V: TRBV4-2; CDR3: CASSPYSGDSYNEQFF
V: TRBV7-9; CDR3: CASSSGQGAYEQYF
V: TRBV7-6; CDR3: CASSLGTSSYEQYF
V: TRBV6-5; CDR3: CASGASGSTDTQYF
V: TRBV9; CDR3: CASSPTSGSWEVEQYF
V: TRBV6-8; CDR3: CASSELFTGELFF
V: TRBV7-9; CDR3: CASSLAGGSYEQYF
V: TRBV19; CDR3: CASIRTGSNTEAFF
V: TRBV7-8; CDR3: CASSPGERDHNEQFF
V: TRBV18; CDR3: CASSPRGTDTQYF
V: TRBV7-2; CDR3: CASSFGRGETQYF
V: TRBV5-6; CDR3: CASSLQGSEQFF
V: TRBV6-1; CDR3: CASSERAQPQHF
V: TRBV7-3; CDR3: CASSLQGGPGELFF
V: TRBV27; CDR3: CASSSPRGGTDTQYF
V: TRBV28; CDR3: CAINRGTDTQYF
V: TRBV7-6; CDR3: CASSFGTSVAYEQYF
V: TRBV21-1; CDR3: CASSKLGQALAKNIQYF
V: TRBV5-4; CDR3: CASEGAGTQYF
V: TRBV15; CDR3: CATSRDRGRGDNEQFF
V: TRBV10-2; CDR3: CASSGDSYEQYF
V: TRBV7-9; CDR3: CASSHHPTGGATDTQYF
V: TRBV30; CDR3: CAWTPGANVLTF
V: TRBV10-3; CDR3: CAISRFTGQGEDTEAFF
V: TRBV9; CDR3: CASSPGPGGGANVLTF
V: TRBV7-9; CDR3: CASSLDRGYGYEQYF
V: TRBV13; CDR3: CASSLRGRGGRPDEQYF
V: TRBV5-1; CDR3: CASSDSQFTGDVYGYTF
V: TRBV19; CDR3: CASSTRTGANNQPQHF
V: TRBV19; CDR3: CASSIGQGGGYTF
V: TRBV11-2; CDR3: CASRPGVGYGYTF
V: TRBV7-9; CDR3: CASSSRDPLGYNEQFF
V: TRBV1; CDR3: CTSSHPGVAGCKFF
V: TRBV5-1; CDR3: CASRTGQGTYNEQFF
V: TRBV5-4; CDR3: CASSRRGTGSGANVLTF
V: TRBV7-8; CDR3: CASSLTLGLAPNEQYF
V: TRBV5-6; CDR3: CASSLVLGQGGKALHF
V: TRBV18; CDR3: CASSSGGDTQYF
V: TRBV4-1; CDR3: CASSSTGDYGYTF